The rows below give T cell receptor beta chains drawn from one sample of a study of T cells in Graves' hyperthyroidism and ophthalmopathy. TCRdb re-called the multiplex PCR reads through MiXCR, storing one row per CDR3 protein. The data show hundreds of thousands of distinct CDR3 sequences, roughly 40% seen once. Sequenced material: blood. These receptors were taken from a man aged 18 to 30 with Graves' hyperthyroidism. Each CDR3 is given with its conserved first and last residue. A D gene is named only where the DNA matches it firmly.

CDR3	V	length	D	J
CSAGELGQPYEQYF	TRBV20-1	14	.	TRBJ2-7
CASRSGRREQYF	TRBV7-2	12	.	TRBJ2-7
CASSLASSYTEAFF	TRBV5-1	14	.	TRBJ1-1
CASRDGVGDEQYF	TRBV5-1	13	.	TRBJ2-7
CASGPGGFGYTF	TRBV5-6	12	TRBD1	TRBJ1-2
CANLSAGGPGEETQYF	TRBV10-3	16	TRBD2	TRBJ2-5
CARGILGYSNQPQHF	TRBV10-3	15	.	TRBJ1-5
CASSPRAGSYEQYF	TRBV7-2	14	.	TRBJ2-7
CASVDSGVNYGYTF	TRBV2	14	.	TRBJ1-2
CASSGRGSMELFF	TRBV7-9	13	.	TRBJ2-2
CASSQEGAWGDRETQYF	TRBV3-1	17	.	TRBJ2-5
CASSMDSMNTEAFF	TRBV14	14	.	TRBJ1-1
CASSYTSGTYEQYF	TRBV5-1	14	.	TRBJ2-7
CASSKFGNQPQHF	TRBV5-4	13	.	TRBJ1-5
CASSYLGVPTYEQYF	TRBV6-5	15	.	TRBJ2-7
CAGQESNVLTF	TRBV7-9	11	.	TRBJ2-6
CASTIRPAGGEQYF	TRBV11-2	14	.	TRBJ2-7
CASSSFGTSGTYEQYF	TRBV11-3	16	TRBD2	TRBJ2-7
CAISESLGLETGELFF	TRBV10-3	16	TRBD2	TRBJ2-2
CSASGSYSNQPQHF	TRBV20-1	14	.	TRBJ1-5
CASSFEGQTKTAGANVLTF	TRBV5-1	19	TRBD1	TRBJ2-6
CATSTLRANQPQHF	TRBV15	14	.	TRBJ1-5
CSVAGYRAGQYEQYF	TRBV29-1	15	.	TRBJ2-7
CASSQDVGRMNTGELFF	TRBV14	17	.	TRBJ2-2
CASSSPGQGQETQYF	TRBV2	15	TRBD1	TRBJ2-5